The 31 T cell receptor beta chains in this list originate from one sample, sequenced in a study of blood T cell repertoires in COVID-19. The table came from immunoSEQ multiplex PCR; TCRdb's copy has only in-frame clones and leaves some out. The sample consists of approximately 300,000 clones, approximately 92% of them appearing once. The sample taken for sequencing was PBMCs or T cells enriched from blood (not recorded which). The receptors originated from a woman in her thirties who had recovered from COVID-19.

The rearrangement joins TRBV24-1 to TRBJ2-1; a weak D match, TRBD2 (6 bases). V dropped 3 bases and J dropped 3 bases, with 14 bases sitting between them. The V gene's germline CDR1 is KGHDR and CDR2 SFDVKD. The CDR3 length is 16 residues. The CDR3 here is CATSDAAGLHYNEQFF. As DNA, the CDR3 is TGTGCCACCAGTGATGCCGCGGGACTTCACTACAATGAGCAGTTCTTC.

This rearrangement joins TRBV6-7 to TRBJ1-2; D ambiguous. TRBV6-7 is labeled an ORF, and its function is uncertain. Trimming left V 2 bases short and J 4 bases short, with 11 bases between. CDR3 length equals 14 residues. The CDR3 DNA reads as TGTGCCAGCAGTTACCCCGGAGGGAGCTATGGCTACACCTTC. The encoded protein is CASSYPGGSYGYTF.

As regards this clone: The identical CDR3 is also encoded by other nucleotide sequences in the sample. This chain joins TRBV12-3 or TRBV12-4 and TRBJ1-5; the D is unclear. V lost 6 bases and J 2 bases, leaving 5 bases between the germline ends. This CDR3 is 12 amino acids long. Written as DNA, the CDR3 is TGTGCCAGCAGCCGAGGCAATCAGCCCCAGCATTTT. Residues: CASSRGNQPQHF.

V is TRBV4-3 and J is TRBJ2-5; the match to TRBD2 covers 12 bases. Germline CDR1 and CDR2: LGHNA and YSLEER. This CDR3 is 16 amino acids long. The V segment lost 6 bases and the J segment 5 bases; nucleotides outside the gene matches: 10. Here the CDR3 DNA reads TGCGCCAGCAGGCCAGTTCTAGCGGGGGGGCCGGAGACCCAGTACTTC. Translated, it gives CASRPVLAGGPETQYF.

The rearrangement uses TRBV6-5 and TRBJ1-5; D call uncertain. This CDR3 has 13 amino acids. Germline CDR1 MNHEY, CDR2 SVGAGI. The germline V and J ends were trimmed by 7 bases and 0 bases, with 7 bases remaining between them. CDR3 bases: TGTGCCAGCACCGGGGATAGCAATCAGCCCCAGCATTTT. Amino acid sequence: CASTGDSNQPQHF.

This chain joins TRBV2 and TRBJ1-1; 7 positions agree with TRBD1. CDR3 length: 14 residues. The germline gives CDR1 SNHLY, CDR2 FYNNEI. The V and J ends lost 7 bases and 2 bases, in that order; junction bases with no gene match: 7. CDR3 protein: CASNIDRVNTEAFF. CDR3 nucleotide sequence: TGTGCCAGCAATATAGACAGGGTAAACACTGAAGCTTTCTTT. Full variable domain (remainder filled in from reference TRBV2 and TRBJ1-1): EPEVTQTPSHQVTQMGQEVILRCVPISNHLYFYWYRQILGQKVEFLVSFYNNEISEKSEIFDDQFSVERPDGSNFTLKIRSTKLEDSAMYFCASNIDRVNTEAFFGQGTRLTVV.

The chain combines TRBV7-9 with TRBJ1-5; D gene ambiguous. The CDR3 totals 16 residues. Germline loops: CDR1 SEHNR, CDR2 FQNEAQ (reference sequence). V was cut by 4 bases and J by 2 bases, with 15 bases left in between. The CDR3 nucleotides read TGTGCCAGCAGCTATGGGGAGGGAATGGGCAATCAGCCCCAGCATTTT. Translated: CASSYGEGMGNQPQHF.

V usage is TRBV9 and J usage is TRBJ2-1; TRBD1 is a possible D gene (6 bases). The V end lost 1 base, the J end lost 2 bases, and 10 bases lay between the germline ends. This CDR3 region has 15 residues. CDR1 is SGDLS and CDR2 is YYNGEE in the germline V gene. CDR3 in DNA: TGTGCCAGCAGCGTAACGTACAGGGCCTACAATGAGCAGTTCTTC. Encoded protein: CASSVTYRAYNEQFF.

This chain uses TRBV30 with TRBJ1-5; 12 bases align to TRBD1. J gave up 6 bases and V 2 bases, and 8 bases lay outside the gene matches. Germline CDR1 reads GTSNPN; CDR2 reads SVGIG (reference sequence). The length of the CDR3 is 16 residues. CDR3 coding DNA: TGTGCCTGGAGTACAACCGGGACAGGGGGCTCTCAGCCCCAGCATTTT. Protein: CAWSTTGTGGSQPQHF.

The V gene is TRBV4-3, the J gene TRBJ1-4; 7 bases match TRBD1. Per germline, CDR1 LGHNA and CDR2 YSLEER. Germline trimming cut 0 bases from V and 10 bases from J; bases unmatched to any gene: 5. The CDR3 has 14 amino acids. The CDR3 DNA is TGCGCCAGCAGCCAAGACTCGCAGGGGGTAAAACTGTTTTTT. Its translation: CASSQDSQGVKLFF.

In its sample, this clone was seen a few times. The chain recombines TRBV7-6 with TRBJ2-1; possibly TRBD2 for D (5 bases). Looked up from germline, CDR1 is SGHVS and CDR2 is FNYEAQ. V lost 5 bases and J 6 bases, leaving 20 bases between the germline ends. The CDR3 covers 16 residues. The CDR3 is CASSPRGLVGANEQFF. For the CDR3, the DNA is TGTGCCAGCAGCCCACGGGGTCTAGTAGGCGCCAATGAGCAGTTCTTC.

The V gene is TRBV7-2, the J gene TRBJ2-5; D perhaps matches TRBD1 (6 bases). The germline V gene has CDR1 SGHTA and CDR2 FQGNSA. The CDR3 is 15 amino acids. V lost 7 bases and J 1 base, leaving 16 bases between the germline ends. CDR3 DNA: TGTGCCAGCACCAAGGACGGGACATTCCAAGAGACCCAGTACTTC. Its protein product is CASTKDGTFQETQYF.

This chain links TRBV28 with TRBJ1-4, with D unresolved. Trimming left V 7 bases short and J 7 bases short, with 13 bases between. This CDR3 is built from 13 residues. Germline V gene data show CDR1 as MDHEN and CDR2 as SYDVKM. CDR3 bases: TGTGCCAGCAACAGCGGGCAAAGTGAAAAACTGTTTTTT. Its protein is CASNSGQSEKLFF.

The CDR3 coding sequence is TGCGCCAGCAGCCAACAGGGCCAAGAGACCCAGTACTTC. This encodes CASSQQGQETQYF. The chain uses TRBV5-1 and TRBJ2-5, with D perhaps matching TRBD1 (6 bases). The CDR3 covers 13 residues. V was clipped by 4 bases and J by 1 base, with 8 bases between them. CDR1 SGHRS and CDR2 YFSETQ come from the germline V gene.

This rearrangement joins TRBV6-2 or TRBV6-3 to TRBJ2-5; D is possibly TRBD2 (5 bases). V lost 5 bases to trimming and J lost 4 bases, with 11 bases between them. The germline V gene encodes CDR1 MNHEY and CDR2 SVGEGT. The CDR3 is made up of 13 amino acids. The CDR3 DNA is TGTGCCAGCAGTCAGCGGTTCGGAGAGACCCAGTACTTC. It codes for CASSQRFGETQYF.

The CDR3 coding sequence is TGTGCCAGCAGGATGGGGGGGAGCAATCAGCCCCAGCATTTT. Its protein product is CASRMGGSNQPQHF. The V gene is TRBV28, the J gene TRBJ1-5, with D maybe TRBD1 (5 bases). The CDR3 is made up of 14 amino acids. CDR1 and CDR2 (germline): MDHEN, SYDVKM. V was cut by 6 bases and J by 1 base, with 10 bases left in between. Full variable domain (rest looked up from reference TRBV28 and TRBJ1-5): DVKVTQSSRYLVKRTGEKVFLECVQDMDHENMFWYRQDPGLGLRLIYFSYDVKMKEKGDIPEGYSVSREKKERFSLILESASTNQTSMYLCASRMGGSNQPQHFGDGTRLSIL.

The chain recombines TRBV6-6 with TRBJ2-1, with 16 bases identical to TRBD2. Trimming took 5 bases from V and 9 from J; bases not matched to a gene: 13. The CDR3 length is 18 residues. CDR1 and CDR2 from the germline V gene are MNHNY and SVGAGI (reference sequence). CDR3 amino acids: CASSPGTSGRARSSEQFF. Here the CDR3 DNA reads TGTGCCAGCAGTCCCGGGACTAGCGGGAGGGCCCGGTCATCTGAGCAGTTCTTC.

The chain carries TRBV13 and TRBJ2-7; TRBD1 is a possible D gene (6 bases). Germline V gives CDR1 PRHDT, CDR2 FYEKMQ (reference sequence). This CDR3 comprises 15 residues. The V end was cut by 9 bases, the J end by 4 bases, with 22 bases between. The CDR3 region has the DNA TGTGCCAGTGGGTCCCCAACAGGGAACTTATACGAGCAGTACTTC. Protein sequence: CASGSPTGNLYEQYF.

CDR3 region: CSVERRGTGYEQFF. The CDR3 nucleotides read TGCAGCGTTGAAAGACGCGGGACAGGGTATGAGCAGTTCTTC. This rearrangement joins TRBV29-1 to TRBJ2-1; TRBD1 agrees at 9 bases. J was trimmed by 8 bases and V by 2 bases; bases with no gene match: 7. This CDR3 comprises 14 residues. Per germline, CDR1 SQVTM and CDR2 ANQGSEA.

The gene calls are TRBV19 and TRBJ2-7; D might be TRBD2 (5 bases). The CDR3 is 14 amino acids. Germline assignment: CDR1 LNHDA and CDR2 SQIVND (reference sequence). V was shortened by 3 bases and J by 7 bases, with 16 bases between the two germline ends. The CDR3 loop reads CASSIRGDLGEQYF. CDR3 in DNA: TGTGCCAGTAGTATTCGGGGAGATCTAGGAGAGCAGTACTTC. Full variable domain (remainder filled in from reference TRBV19 and TRBJ2-7): DGGITQSPKYLFRKEGQNVTLSCEQNLNHDAMYWYRQDPGQGLRLIYYSQIVNDFQKGDIAEGYSVSREKKESFPLTVTSAQKNPTAFYLCASSIRGDLGEQYFGPGTRLTVT.

This clone is a singleton in its sample. V is TRBV28 and J is TRBJ2-3, with TRBD2 matching over 12 bases. The CDR3 is made up of 15 amino acids. Germline V gene data show CDR1 as MDHEN and CDR2 as SYDVKM. J was trimmed by 1 base and V by 5 bases; bases with no gene match: 1. As DNA, the CDR3 is TGTGCCAGCAGTCTAGCGGGAGGGGGCACAGATACGCAGTATTTT. This codes for CASSLAGGGTDTQYF.

The CDR3 region is CASSVTSGSTDTQYF. For the CDR3, the DNA is TGTGCCAGCAGCGTGACTAGCGGGAGTACAGATACGCAGTATTTT. The gene calls are TRBV7-2 and TRBJ2-3; 12 bases map to TRBD2. Germline CDR1 reads SGHTA; CDR2 reads FQGNSA. The CDR3 sequence is 15 residues long. The V gene end was trimmed by 5 bases and the J gene end by 3 bases; junction bases not matched to a gene: 3.

This chain uses TRBV7-9 with TRBJ2-5, with TRBD2 matching 8 bases. There are 16 residues in the CDR3. The germline gives CDR1 SEHNR, CDR2 FQNEAQ (reference sequence). V lost 5 bases and J lost 5; bases outside the gene matches: 13. The CDR3 loop is CASSLTGTRGYETQYF. CDR3 bases: TGTGCCAGCAGCCTCACCGGGACTAGAGGCTATGAGACCCAGTACTTC.

The chain links TRBV18 to TRBJ2-1; D possibly corresponds to TRBD1 (7 bases). V gave up 8 bases and J gave up 5 bases, with 10 bases separating them. CDR1 KGHSH and CDR2 LQKENI come from the germline V gene. The CDR3 has 12 amino acids. In DNA, the CDR3 is TGTGCCAGCGCGGGACAGAACAATGAGCAGTTCTTC. Translation: CASAGQNNEQFF.

This chain uses TRBV5-1 with TRBJ2-7; TRBD2 agrees at 8 bases. From germline, CDR1 is SGHRS and CDR2 YFSETQ. J gave up 0 bases and V 3 bases, and 5 bases lay outside the gene matches. The CDR3 contains 15 residues. The CDR3 loop reads CASSWSGGSSYEQYF. The CDR3 coding sequence is TGCGCCAGCAGCTGGAGCGGGGGATCCTCCTACGAGCAGTACTTC.

The rearrangement joins TRBV2 to TRBJ1-2; 11 positions agree with TRBD1. This CDR3 contains 15 residues. Germline trimming cut 5 bases from V and 0 bases from J; bases unmatched to any gene: 2. Per germline, CDR1 SNHLY and CDR2 FYNNEI. CDR3 protein: CASSWTGGPNYGYTF. The CDR3 DNA follows: TGTGCCAGCAGTTGGACAGGGGGCCCTAACTATGGCTACACCTTC.

The J gene is TRBJ1-2, the V gene TRBV19, with 7 positions matching TRBD1. The germline V gene encodes CDR1 LNHDA and CDR2 SQIVND (reference sequence). The junction had 3 bases not matched to a gene; V was cut back by 8 bases and J by 6 bases. There are 11 residues in the CDR3. CDR3 DNA: TGTGCCAGTGGACAGGTTGATGGCTACACCTTC. It encodes CASGQVDGYTF.

The rearrangement joins TRBV28 to TRBJ2-4; the D gene is possibly TRBD1 (5 bases). The germline CDR1 and CDR2 sequences are MDHEN and SYDVKM. CDR3 size: 16 residues. V was trimmed by 2 bases and J by 1 base, leaving 12 bases between them. CDR3 sequence: CASSLGPGMAKNIQYF. CDR3 nucleotide sequence: TGTGCCAGCAGTTTAGGGCCAGGGATGGCCAAAAACATTCAGTACTTC.

CDR3 region: CASSSPYAGRGDTQYF. As DNA, the CDR3 is TGTGCCAGCAGCAGCCCTTATGCCGGGAGAGGAGATACGCAGTATTTT. This chain joins TRBV21-1 and TRBJ2-3; the table's D call, TRBD2, has no DNA check behind it. TRBV21-1 is a pseudogene locus. The CDR3 runs 16 residues.

A few counts support this clone. The V gene is TRBV4-2, the J gene TRBJ2-2, with D tentatively TRBD2 (6 bases). V was shortened by 0 bases and J by 8 bases, with 16 bases between the two germline ends. The CDR3 extends over 16 amino acids. Germline CDR1 is LGHNA and CDR2 is YNFKEQ. The CDR3, as DNA: TGTGCCAGCAGCCAAGATCTTGGCGGGGCCCGTGGGGAGCTGTTTTTT. This translates into CASSQDLGGARGELFF.

The chain has TRBV10-3 and TRBJ2-7; TRBD2 matches 10 bases. CDR3 size: 15 residues. The ends lost 7 bases at V and 3 bases at J; junction bases unmatched: 9. Germline CDR1 is ENHRY and CDR2 is SYGVKD. CDR3 DNA sequence: TGTGCCATCACCCCAAGTCTAGCGGGGGACTACGAGCAGTACTTC. It codes for CAITPSLAGDYEQYF.